This T cell receptor (beta chain) came from a study of T cells in Graves' hyperthyroidism and ophthalmopathy. As regards this clonotype: Its antigen is as yet unknown.

RNA transcripts were the template for amplifying TCR beta CDR3 regions. TCR CDR3 underwent first-round RT-PCR with the HTBI primer set. MiXCR, applied by TCRdb to the multiplex PCR reads, yields one record per CDR3 protein. The sample lists hundreds of thousands of distinct CDR3 sequences; approximately 14% were seen once. Germline assignment: CDR1 LNHDA and CDR2 SQIVND (reference sequence). This CDR3 has 16 amino acids. V was clipped by 5 bases and J by 1 base, with 17 bases between them. General study findings and limits: The blood repertoire included most of the expanded thyroid clonotypes above 0.001. In simple terms, a model built on 13 V-J features told ophthalmopathy apart from stable hyperthyroidism.

Material for sequencing was blood. The origin of this receptor is a woman aged 40 to 50 with Graves' ophthalmopathy. V is TRBV19 and J is TRBJ1-1; D is ambiguous. The CDR3 loop is CASSLFPGRTNTEAFF. DNA for the CDR3: TGTGCCAGTAGTCTCTTTCCAGGCCGAACGAACACTGAAGCTTTCTTT.